The clone carrying this T cell receptor beta chain has only a few counts. This sample was included in a study of metastatic and nonmetastatic thyroid tumors. TCRdb ran MiXCR on the PCR reads. The table has some 18,000 clones, around 38% seen once; the top ten hold about 26%. The CDR3 totals 17 residues. The germline gives CDR1 SGHVS, CDR2 FQNEAQ. J gave up 5 bases and V 1 base, and 9 bases lay outside the gene matches. Thyroid surgery was preceded by no treatment in any patient. Input material: tumor tissue. The J gene is TRBJ2-7, the V gene TRBV7-8; 12 positions agree with TRBD2. The source of this sequence is a female donor with papillary thyroid cancer or a benign thyroid nodule (not recorded which). Some clones in this sample may be carry-over from other donors' samples. CDR3: CASSLGVPGLAGNEQYF. CDR3 nucleotide sequence: TGTGCCAGCAGCTTAGGGGTCCCCGGACTAGCGGGAAACGAGCAGTACTTC.